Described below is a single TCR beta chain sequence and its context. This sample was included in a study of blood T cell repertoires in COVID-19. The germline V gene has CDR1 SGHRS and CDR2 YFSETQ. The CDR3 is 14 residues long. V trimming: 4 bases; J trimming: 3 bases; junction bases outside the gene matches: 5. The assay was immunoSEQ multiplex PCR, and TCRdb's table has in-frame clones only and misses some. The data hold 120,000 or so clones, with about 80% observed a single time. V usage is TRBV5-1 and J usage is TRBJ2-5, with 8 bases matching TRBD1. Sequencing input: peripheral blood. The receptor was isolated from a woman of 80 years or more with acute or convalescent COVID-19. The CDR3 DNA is TGCGCCAGCAGCCCAGGACAGGGTAAAGAGACCCAGTACTTC. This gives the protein CASSPGQGKETQYF.